This TCR beta chain was obtained from a study of shared clonotypes between healthy human individuals. Per the germline V gene, CDR1 is MNHEY and CDR2 is SMNVEV (reference sequence). The germline V and J ends were trimmed by 2 bases and 2 bases, with 5 bases remaining between them. The CDR3 has 13 residues. Study outcomes and limitations: Compared with memory subsets, naive subsets generally had larger estimated richness. A reduction in generation probabilities was seen for non-shared clonotypes relative to those shared by all four donors.

Of note for this clone: What it binds is not known.

This table comes from immunoSEQ multiplex PCR, and its TCRdb copy is limited to in-frame clones, with some not included. The table includes about 2.3 million clones, roughly 92% detected once. Sequencing input: naive CD4+ T cells from PBMCs. Subset specified: CD45RA+ positively selected. The chain uses TRBV27 and TRBJ2-3; no definite D call. The TCR was taken from a man younger than 35 in good health. Some clones in this sample may be carry-over from other donors' samples. The DNA of the CDR3 is TGTGCCAGCAGTTTACCTTACACAGATACGCAGTATTTT. This codes for CASSLPYTDTQYF.